The clone carrying this TCR beta chain has just a few counts. Antigen unknown. Unsorted libraries used 2 million PBMCs kept at -80 degrees C. The authors made cDNA by 5'RACE with 10-nucleotide random UMIs. TCRdb itself ran the 5' RACE reads through MiXCR, one entry per CDR3 protein. The sample lists tens of thousands of distinct CDR3 sequences, 3.5% occurring once. This record belongs to a study of neurological immune-mediated disorders. Study outcomes and limitations: The highest TCR clonal expansion occurred in HTLV-1-associated myelopathy; multiple sclerosis fell below healthy controls.

The V and J ends lost 0 bases and 7 bases, in that order; junction bases with no gene match: 4. The germline V gene encodes CDR1 SGHRS and CDR2 YFSETQ. This CDR3 has 15 amino acids. The TCR comes from a woman aged 50 to 60 with multiple sclerosis. Specimen: PBMCs. The chain has TRBV5-1 and TRBJ1-4; 9 bases line up with TRBD1. CDR3 amino acids: CASSLAGDRVEKLFF. CDR3 DNA sequence: TGCGCCAGCAGCTTGGCCGGGGACAGGGTTGAAAAACTGTTTTTT.